The 23 T cell receptor beta chains listed next were all sequenced from one sample in a study of human thymus T cells. Repertoires were generated with immunoSEQ multiplex PCR, while TCRdb's copy carries only in-frame clones and drops some. The table includes approximately 49,000 clones, roughly 94% detected once. The sample consisted of blood. Receptors were obtained from a girl under three years old with a congenital heart defect but otherwise immunologically healthy.

V and J are TRBV5-4 and TRBJ1-1; D unclear. Per germline, CDR1 SGHNT and CDR2 YYREEE (reference sequence). The V gene lost 4 bases and the J gene lost 0 bases, with 16 bases spanning the gap. CDR3 size: 16 residues. The CDR3 protein is CASSPLGSRMNTEAFF. In DNA form, the CDR3 reads TGTGCCAGCAGCCCCTTGGGAAGTAGGATGAACACTGAAGCTTTCTTT.

The chain couples TRBV7-9 to TRBJ2-1; tentative D call: TRBD1 (5 bases). Trimming took off 5 bases at V and 8 bases at J, with 22 bases between the two ends. The germline CDR1 and CDR2 sequences are SEHNR and FQNEAQ (reference sequence). CDR3 length: 16 residues. The CDR3 DNA sequence: TGTGCCAGCAGCAACCGGACACCCCTAGAGGTCGATGAGCAGTTCTTC. Translated, it gives CASSNRTPLEVDEQFF.

This rearrangement joins TRBV4-1 to TRBJ2-6; D is undetermined. V lost 4 bases and J lost 0, with 4 bases in between. Germline assignment: CDR1 MGHRA and CDR2 YSYEKL. This CDR3 region has 14 residues. CDR3 sequence: CASSPNSGANVLTF. The CDR3 bases are TGCGCCAGCAGCCCCAACTCTGGGGCCAACGTCCTGACTTTC.

V is TRBV14 and J is TRBJ2-5; the D is unclear. CDR3 length equals 13 residues. The germline V gene encodes CDR1 SGHDN and CDR2 FVKESK. The germline V and J ends were trimmed by 1 base and 5 bases, with 8 bases remaining between them. This CDR3 reads CASSQGTWETQYF. CDR3 nucleotide sequence: TGTGCCAGCAGCCAAGGGACCTGGGAGACCCAGTACTTC.

The J gene is TRBJ1-5, the V gene TRBV7-2; weak D call: TRBD1 (6 bases). The CDR3 has 15 residues. Germline loops: CDR1 SGHTA, CDR2 FQGNSA. Trimming stripped 2 bases from V and 3 bases from J, with 11 bases between. DNA of the CDR3: TGTGCCAGCAGCTTACGGGACACCTTCAATCAGCCCCAGCATTTT. As protein: CASSLRDTFNQPQHF. The whole variable domain, filled in from reference TRBV7-2 and TRBJ1-5, reads GAGVSQSPSNKVTEKGKDVELRCDPISGHTALYWYRQSLGQGLEFLIYFQGNSAPDKSGLPSDRFSAERTGGSVSTLTIQRTQQEDSAVYLCASSLRDTFNQPQHFGDGTRLSIL.

The chain is built from TRBV10-3 and TRBJ2-2; 10 bases map to TRBD1. CDR3 length: 14 residues. Trimming at V came to 7 bases and at J to 6 bases, leaving 5 bases not matched to a gene. From germline, CDR1 is ENHRY and CDR2 SYGVKD. The CDR3 bases are TGTGCCATCAACGACAGGGGGCGGTCCGGGGAGCTGTTTTTT. This encodes CAINDRGRSGELFF.

This chain's CDR3 is CASSLAGLEKLFF. The CDR3 DNA sequence: TGTGCCAGCAGTTTAGCGGGACTTGAAAAACTGTTTTTT. This chain links TRBV28 with TRBJ1-4; D perhaps matches TRBD1 (5 bases). The germline V gene has CDR1 MDHEN and CDR2 SYDVKM. There are 13 residues in the CDR3. The ends were cut back, 2 bases at V and 7 bases at J, with 8 bases in the middle.

This clone was counted a single time. This rearrangement joins TRBV4-3 to TRBJ1-4; TRBD1 might be the D (5 bases). CDR1 is LGHNA and CDR2 is YSLEER in the germline V gene. V was trimmed by 1 base and J by 5 bases, leaving 8 bases between them. The CDR3 runs 14 residues. In nucleotides, the CDR3 is TGCGCCAGCAGCCAAGGTCACAGGAATGAAAAACTGTTTTTT. Amino acid sequence: CASSQGHRNEKLFF.

V is TRBV6-6 and J is TRBJ1-1; no reliable D call. The CDR3 contains 11 residues. Per the germline V gene, CDR1 is MNHNY and CDR2 is SVGAGI (reference sequence). V was cut by 5 bases and J by 10 bases, with 11 bases left in between. As DNA, the CDR3 is TGTGCCAGCAGTCCTGGGTTCAGAGCTTTCTTT. Amino acid sequence: CASSPGFRAFF.

The CDR3 bases are TGTGCCAGTAGTATAGTTGGGGCATATAGCAATCAGCCCCAGCATTTT. Translating gives CASSIVGAYSNQPQHF. The chain uses TRBV19 and TRBJ1-5; D possibly corresponds to TRBD1 (5 bases). Trimming removed 1 base from V and 0 bases from J, with 10 bases in between. From germline, CDR1 is LNHDA and CDR2 SQIVND (reference sequence). The CDR3 extends over 16 amino acids. Looking up the rest from reference TRBV19 and TRBJ1-5 gives the full variable domain: DGGITQSPKYLFRKEGQNVTLSCEQNLNHDAMYWYRQDPGQGLRLIYYSQIVNDFQKGDIAEGYSVSREKKESFPLTVTSAQKNPTAFYLCASSIVGAYSNQPQHFGDGTRLSIL.

V gene TRBV7-2 combines with J gene TRBJ2-1, with D perhaps matching TRBD2 (5 bases). Looked up from germline, CDR1 is SGHTA and CDR2 is FQGNSA. Between the trimmed V and J ends, which lost 5 bases and 1 base, there was a span of 15 bases. The CDR3 extends over 16 amino acids. CDR3 amino acids: CASSLRVGMSYNEQFF. The CDR3 DNA is TGTGCCAGCAGCCTACGGGTCGGGATGTCCTACAATGAGCAGTTCTTC. The complete variable domain, with remaining parts taken from reference TRBV7-2 and TRBJ2-1, reads GAGVSQSPSNKVTEKGKDVELRCDPISGHTALYWYRQSLGQGLEFLIYFQGNSAPDKSGLPSDRFSAERTGGSVSTLTIQRTQQEDSAVYLCASSLRVGMSYNEQFFGPGTRLTVL.

J is TRBJ2-3 and V is TRBV7-9, with D possibly being TRBD1 or TRBD2 (5 bases each). The CDR3 consists of 14 residues. The V and J ends lost 5 bases and 6 bases respectively, with 15 bases between them. Germline V gene data show CDR1 as SEHNR and CDR2 as FQNEAQ (reference sequence). The DNA for the CDR3 is TGTGCCAGCAGCCTCCCAAGTGAGGGGGATACGCAGTATTTT. This sequence encodes CASSLPSEGDTQYF.

This sequence joins TRBV5-1 and TRBJ2-3; D might be TRBD1 (6 bases). This CDR3 contains 14 residues. V was clipped by 4 bases and J by 0 bases, with 9 bases between them. CDR1 is SGHRS and CDR2 is YFSETQ in the germline V gene. CDR3 in amino acids: CASSRGTSTDTQYF. The CDR3 coding sequence is TGCGCCAGCAGCCGAGGGACAAGCACAGATACGCAGTATTTT.

The CDR3 DNA reads as TGTGCCAGCAGCCTCGCCGGGACTACGACGTGGGAGCAGTACTTC. This codes for CASSLAGTTTWEQYF. This chain connects TRBV7-2 to TRBJ2-7, with 7 bases fitting TRBD2. CDR1 SGHTA and CDR2 FQGNSA come from the germline V gene. The J segment lost 7 bases and the V segment lost 5 bases, leaving 14 bases of the junction unmatched. There are 15 residues in the CDR3.

The genes are TRBV18 and TRBJ2-6, with a weak D call TRBD1 (6 bases). CDR3 length equals 16 residues. CDR1 is KGHSH and CDR2 is LQKENI in the germline V gene. Trimming took 4 bases from V and 0 from J, leaving 10 bases between them. For the CDR3, the DNA is TGTGCCAGCTCACTCGGACAGCACTCTGGGGCCAACGTCCTGACTTTC. This sequence encodes CASSLGQHSGANVLTF.

This chain links TRBV7-2 with TRBJ2-3; no clear D. Germline values: CDR1 SGHTA, CDR2 FQGNSA. There are 14 residues in the CDR3. The V end was cut by 3 bases, the J end by 2 bases, with 9 bases between. CDR3 in amino acids: CASSLSRATDTQYF. The CDR3 bases are TGTGCCAGCAGCTTGAGTAGAGCCACAGATACGCAGTATTTT.

The genes are TRBV28 and TRBJ1-5; a possible D gene is TRBD1 (5 bases). Germline V gene lookup returns CDR1 MDHEN and CDR2 SYDVKM. The CDR3 length is 14 residues. V lost 2 bases, J lost 2 bases, and 7 bases lay in between. CDR3 DNA: TGTGCCAGCAGTTTAGTGGGGGGCAATCAGCCCCAGCATTTT. Its translation: CASSLVGGNQPQHF.

The chain recombines TRBV7-9 with TRBJ2-7; D call uncertain. The CDR3 covers 15 residues. V lost 2 bases and J 4 bases, leaving 15 bases between the germline ends. Germline V gene sequence: CDR1 SEHNR, CDR2 FQNEAQ (reference sequence). CDR3 coding DNA: TGTGCCAGCAGCTTAACACAGTCTGTTGTTTACGAGCAGTACTTC. As protein: CASSLTQSVVYEQYF.

This chain joins TRBV2 and TRBJ2-7; 9 bases map to TRBD2. With V trimmed by 8 bases and J by 6 bases, 5 bases remained unmatched. The germline CDR1 and CDR2 sequences are SNHLY and FYNNEI. The CDR3 spans 12 residues. CDR3 nucleotides: TGTGCCAGCCGGCTAGCGGGACGCGAGCAGTACTTC. Translating gives CASRLAGREQYF.

The CDR3 region is CASGGENTIYF. Written as DNA, the CDR3 is TGTGCCAGCGGGGGCGAAAACACCATATATTTT. This chain links TRBV2 with TRBJ1-3; D may be TRBD1 (6 bases). Trimming took 8 bases from V and 6 from J, leaving 8 bases between them. The V gene's germline CDR1 is SNHLY and CDR2 FYNNEI. There are 11 residues in the CDR3.

V and J are TRBV6-5 and TRBJ2-7; D may be TRBD2 (6 bases). Germline CDR1 MNHEY, CDR2 SVGAGI. The CDR3 runs to 14 residues. The V gene lost 7 bases and the J gene lost 2 bases, with 15 bases spanning the gap. CDR3 loop: CASTGGSGPYEQYF. In DNA, the CDR3 is TGTGCCAGCACCGGCGGTAGCGGACCCTACGAGCAGTACTTC.

V is TRBV14 and J is TRBJ1-3; D unclear. Trimming took 4 bases from V and 5 from J, leaving 18 bases between them. Germline lookup yields CDR1 SGHDN and CDR2 FVKESK. The CDR3 runs 16 residues. CDR3 region: CASSPKSRVYRNTIYF. In DNA, the CDR3 is TGTGCCAGCAGCCCGAAATCACGAGTGTACCGAAACACCATATATTTT.

The chain recombines TRBV18 with TRBJ2-7; 8 bases fit TRBD2. Germline lookup yields CDR1 KGHSH and CDR2 LQKENI. This CDR3 is built from 16 residues. The V and J ends lost 3 bases and 5 bases, in that order; junction bases with no gene match: 12. CDR3 DNA sequence: TGTGCCAGCTCACCGGTCCCGGGAGGGCGGGGGAACGAGCAGTACTTC. Its translation is CASSPVPGGRGNEQYF. Full variable domain (remainder filled in from reference TRBV18 and TRBJ2-7): NAGVMQNPRHLVRRRGQEARLRCSPMKGHSHVYWYRQLPEEGLKFMVYLQKENIIDESGMPKERFSAEFPKEGPSILRIQQVVRGDSAAYFCASSPVPGGRGNEQYFGPGTRLTVT.